A selection of T cell receptor beta chains follows, all from one sample in a study of T cells after yellow fever vaccination. From the 5' RACE reads, TCRdb called clonotypes with MiXCR, one entry per CDR3 protein. The repertoire holds tens of thousands of distinct CDR3 sequences, with 8% to 11% as singletons. This material consisted of PBMCs, either bulk or a sorted T-cell subset (CD4+, CD8+, memory, or dextramer-sorted; not recorded which), taken about 2 weeks after the first yellow fever vaccination. These TCRs come from a man younger than 35 who received the YFV17D yellow fever vaccine. CDR3s include the opening cysteine and the closing phenylalanine or tryptophan. The order of the fields is V gene, clone size, D gene, J gene, CDR3 DNA, CDR3 protein. A D gene is named only where the DNA matches it firmly. Expanded clones get a size class; other rows say once, few or many, or leave the size out.

TRBV30	many	NA	TRBJ1-1	TGTGCCTGGAGTGTAGGGGGGGCAATAACTGAAGCTTTCTTT	CAWSVGGAITEAFF
TRBV20-1	many	NA	TRBJ2-5	TGCAGTGCTAGACAGGGGTCGGAGACCCAGTACTTC	CSARQGSETQYF
TRBV7-9	many	TRBD1	TRBJ2-7	TGTGCCAGCAGCCCAGGGGGACACTTCTACGAGCAGTACTTC	CASSPGGHFYEQYF
TRBV5-4	many	TRBD2	TRBJ2-1	TGTGCCAGCAGCCCGGGAGGGGCGAACTACAATGAGCAGTTCTTC	CASSPGGANYNEQFF
TRBV5-4	NA	NA	TRBJ2-5	TGTGCCAGCAGCCGGGAAGGGGAGACCCAGTACTTC	CASSREGETQYF
TRBV20-1	many	TRBD1	TRBJ1-5	TGCAGTGCTAGGCCTCCAGGGGGAATAGAACAGCCCCAGCATTTT	CSARPPGGIEQPQHF
TRBV4-2	once	NA	TRBJ2-3	TGTGCCAGGAGCCCCGGGCTTAGCGGCACAGATACGCAGTATTTT	CARSPGLSGTDTQYF
TRBV5-1	many	TRBD2	TRBJ2-5	TGCGCCAGCAGCGGAACCGGGACTAGCGAAGAGACCCAGTACTTC	CASSGTGTSEETQYF
TRBV12-3/TRBV12-4	many	TRBD1	TRBJ2-7	TGTGCCAGCAGAGAGGACAGGGTTGGAACGTACGAGCAGTACTTC	CASREDRVGTYEQYF
TRBV5-5	many	NA	TRBJ1-5	TGTGCCAGCAGCCTTGAGGATCAGGTTAGCAATCAGCCCCAGCATTTT	CASSLEDQVSNQPQHF
TRBV12-3/TRBV12-4	many	NA	TRBJ2-7	TGTGCCAGCACCCGTAGCCTAGCCCAACCTTTCTCCTACGAGCAGTACTTC	CASTRSLAQPFSYEQYF
TRBV5-1	many	NA	TRBJ2-3	TGCGCCAGCAGCGGGGAAAGCGCAGATACGCAGTATTTT	CASSGESADTQYF
TRBV20-1	many	TRBD2	TRBJ2-3	TGCAGTGCTAGTCCTAGCGGGCTCACAGATACGCAGTATTTT	CSASPSGLTDTQYF
TRBV7-8	many	TRBD2	TRBJ2-5	TGTGCCAGCAGCTTTTCAACTAGCGGGGAGACCCAGTACTTC	CASSFSTSGETQYF
TRBV5-4	NA	TRBD2	TRBJ2-5	TGTGCCAGCAGCTTGGTTCCTCTAGCGGTTGAGACCCAGTACTTC	CASSLVPLAVETQYF
TRBV6-5	NA	TRBD1	TRBJ1-3	TGTGCCAGCAGCCAGGGACAGGCCCACTCTGGAAACACCATATATTTT	CASSQGQAHSGNTIYF
TRBV5-1	many	TRBD1	TRBJ2-1	TGCGCCAGCAGCGTGGGACAGCTCAAAGGTGAGCAGTTCTTC	CASSVGQLKGEQFF
TRBV10-2	many	NA	TRBJ2-5	TGCGCCAGCAGTGAAGGGGTGGAGACCCAGTACTTC	CASSEGVETQYF
TRBV7-2	NA	TRBD1	TRBJ1-1	TGTGCCAGCAGCTTGTACAGGGGAGGAGAAGCTTTCTTT	CASSLYRGGEAFF
TRBV5-1	many	TRBD1	TRBJ2-1	TGCGCCAGCAGCAGGACAGGGCAGGAGAATGAGCAGTTCTTC	CASSRTGQENEQFF
TRBV5-1	many	NA	TRBJ1-6	TGCGCCAGCAGCGTAAAAGGGGCTTCACCCCTCCACTTT	CASSVKGASPLHF
TRBV3-1	many	NA	TRBJ1-1	TGTGCCAGCAGCTGGACGGGAAACACTGAAGCTTTCTTT	CASSWTGNTEAFF
TRBV7-2	many	TRBD1	TRBJ1-4	TGTGCCAGCAGCCCATGGACAGGGATTGACGAAAAACTGTTTTTT	CASSPWTGIDEKLFF
TRBV7-2	many	NA	TRBJ2-7	TGTGCCAGCAGCTGGGACTCCACCAAAGCCTCCTACGAGCAGTACTTC	CASSWDSTKASYEQYF
TRBV7-9	many	NA	TRBJ1-2	TGTGCCAGCAGCTTCCCAAACTATGGCTACACCTTC	CASSFPNYGYTF
TRBV5-6	many	TRBD1	TRBJ2-6	TGTGCCAGCAGCCCCGACAGGGCTCGGGCCAACGTCCTGACTTTC	CASSPDRARANVLTF
TRBV24-1	NA	TRBD2	TRBJ2-5	TGTGCCACCAGTGAAGCTAGCCGGGGGGAGACCCACTACTTC	CATSEASRGETHYF
TRBV12-3/TRBV12-4	many	NA	TRBJ2-5	TGTGCCAGCAGTTTGATAGCCAGCCAAGAGACCCAGTACTTC	CASSLIASQETQYF
TRBV5-4	NA	TRBD1	TRBJ2-5	TGTGCCAGCAGCCCGACAGGGATGGAAGAGACCCAGTACTTC	CASSPTGMEETQYF
TRBV18	few	NA	TRBJ1-1	TGTGCCAGCTCACCAAATTTTCCGAACACTGAAGCTTTCTTT	CASSPNFPNTEAFF
TRBV9	NA	TRBD2	TRBJ2-2	TGTACCAGCAGCGTAGATGGACTAGCCGCCGGGGAGCTGTTTTTT	CTSSVDGLAAGELFF
TRBV20-1	many	NA	TRBJ1-2	TGCAGTGCTACACCAGGGTTTGGTCGTGGCTACACCTTC	CSATPGFGRGYTF
TRBV29-1	many	NA	TRBJ1-2	TGCAGCGCCGCCCGAGGGTATGGCTACACCTTC	CSAARGYGYTF
TRBV27	NA	NA	TRBJ2-2	TGTGCCAGCAGTTTAAAGGCAGGGTTGGGCGGGGAGCTGTTTTTT	CASSLKAGLGGELFF
TRBV4-3	many	NA	TRBJ1-6	TGCGCCAGCAGCCAAGAGTTGTATAATTCACCCCTCCACTTT	CASSQELYNSPLHF
TRBV5-1	many	NA	TRBJ2-2	TGCGCCAGCAGCATTGCCGTGAGTGCCGGGGAGCTGTTTTTT	CASSIAVSAGELFF
TRBV5-1	many	TRBD1	TRBJ2-1	TGCGCCAGCAGCTTGGCCGGTACAGGGGGACCCTCCTACAATGAGCAGTTCTTC	CASSLAGTGGPSYNEQFF
TRBV6-5	NA	NA	TRBJ2-3	TGTGCCAGCAGTTACAGGGTATTGGGTACAGATACGCAGTATTTT	CASSYRVLGTDTQYF
TRBV7-3	NA	NA	TRBJ2-6	TGTGCCAGCAGCACCCAACAGGGCCCTGGGGCCAACGTCCTGACTTTC	CASSTQQGPGANVLTF
TRBV6-1	few	TRBD1	TRBJ2-5	TGTGCCAGCTCCGAGGGGGCCCCGCGGACCCAGTACTTC	CASSEGAPRTQYF
TRBV12-3/TRBV12-4	many	NA	TRBJ2-5	TGTGCCAGCAGTTTTTTGTTTGGGGCCTCAGAGACCCAGTACTTC	CASSFLFGASETQYF
TRBV7-2	many	TRBD2	TRBJ2-1	TGTGCCAGCAGCCCCGGACTAGCGGGGAACAATGAGCAGTTCTTC	CASSPGLAGNNEQFF